This is a list of T cell receptor beta chains from one sample in a study of blood T cells in healthy people across ages. TCRdb ran MiXCR on the 5' RACE reads and lists one entry per CDR3 protein. In the table there are roughly 2 million distinct CDR3 sequences, around half of which are singletons. Input material: blood. The receptors were sampled from a woman aged 40 to 50 in good health. Both conserved end residues are part of each CDR3.

j_call: TRBJ2-7
v_call: TRBV7-8
cdr3_aa: CASSTHLAGEQQYF

j_call: TRBJ2-1
v_call: TRBV19
cdr3_aa: CASSSYRGGNEQFF

j_call: TRBJ1-5
v_call: TRBV4-3
cdr3_aa: CASSQDPGMSQPQHF

j_call: TRBJ1-4
v_call: TRBV27
cdr3_aa: CASSPGGGPSTNEKLFF

j_call: TRBJ2-3
v_call: TRBV12-3/TRBV12-4
cdr3_aa: CASSFYRGAFTDTQYF

j_call: TRBJ2-7
v_call: TRBV7-2
cdr3_aa: CASSLGTSGGDEQYF

j_call: TRBJ2-1
v_call: TRBV7-2
cdr3_aa: CASSFRQVAYNEQFF

j_call: TRBJ1-2
v_call: TRBV7-9
cdr3_aa: CASSSAGTETNYGYTF

j_call: TRBJ2-3
v_call: TRBV3-1
cdr3_aa: CASSESGTSGGAIRTTDTQYF

j_call: TRBJ2-1
v_call: TRBV6-6
cdr3_aa: CASSIPGQGDEQFF

j_call: TRBJ2-7
v_call: TRBV28
cdr3_aa: CASSQPGAGEQYF

j_call: TRBJ1-2
v_call: TRBV11-2
cdr3_aa: CASSPGISFNGYTF

j_call: TRBJ2-3
v_call: TRBV20-1
cdr3_aa: CSARWPSGVIRAQYF

j_call: TRBJ2-6
v_call: TRBV20-1
cdr3_aa: CSAPSTGSGANVLTF

j_call: TRBJ2-7
v_call: TRBV6-2/TRBV6-3
cdr3_aa: CASSHLQGSDSYEQYF

j_call: TRBJ2-5
v_call: TRBV20-1
cdr3_aa: CSARGGAVQETQYF

j_call: TRBJ2-3
v_call: TRBV12-3/TRBV12-4
cdr3_aa: CASTKQRGVDTQYF

j_call: TRBJ2-3
v_call: TRBV20-1
cdr3_aa: CSASKEGDTQYF

j_call: TRBJ1-2
v_call: TRBV5-1
cdr3_aa: CASSMDRDGYTF

j_call: TRBJ2-3
v_call: TRBV10-3
cdr3_aa: CANRDIYTDTQYF

j_call: TRBJ2-4
v_call: TRBV2
cdr3_aa: CASSEGGGYAKNIQYF

j_call: TRBJ1-2
v_call: TRBV6-2/TRBV6-3
cdr3_aa: CASSYSKPGGWSYGYTF

j_call: TRBJ1-2
v_call: TRBV28
cdr3_aa: CASKRDQGSSNYGYTF

j_call: TRBJ2-7
v_call: TRBV21-1
cdr3_aa: CASSKNTGKRRDRISYEQYF

j_call: TRBJ2-1
v_call: TRBV4-3
cdr3_aa: CASSQDIRVSYNEQFF

j_call: NA
v_call: TRBV27
cdr3_aa: CASSLAPSGGANEQYF

j_call: TRBJ2-3
v_call: TRBV12-5
cdr3_aa: CASGLRQGGLDTQYF

j_call: TRBJ1-5
v_call: TRBV20-1
cdr3_aa: CSAMAGVNQPQHF

j_call: TRBJ2-3
v_call: TRBV4-1
cdr3_aa: CASSQDRGIDTQYF

j_call: TRBJ2-1
v_call: TRBV20-1
cdr3_aa: CSAGLGGEQFF

j_call: TRBJ2-1
v_call: TRBV20-1
cdr3_aa: CSARETSGREGEQFF

j_call: TRBJ2-3
v_call: TRBV7-2
cdr3_aa: CASSLAPEWAQYF

j_call: TRBJ2-1
v_call: TRBV20-1
cdr3_aa: CSASGDRRYNEQFF

j_call: TRBJ2-3
v_call: TRBV5-1
cdr3_aa: CASSLVVSGGLSGTQYF

j_call: TRBJ2-7
v_call: TRBV3-1
cdr3_aa: CASSLQLSPLGGRAYEQYF

j_call: TRBJ2-3
v_call: TRBV20-1
cdr3_aa: CSARRLGLAGGKITDTQYF

j_call: TRBJ2-1
v_call: TRBV5-1
cdr3_aa: CASSLLAGGGSDYNEQFF